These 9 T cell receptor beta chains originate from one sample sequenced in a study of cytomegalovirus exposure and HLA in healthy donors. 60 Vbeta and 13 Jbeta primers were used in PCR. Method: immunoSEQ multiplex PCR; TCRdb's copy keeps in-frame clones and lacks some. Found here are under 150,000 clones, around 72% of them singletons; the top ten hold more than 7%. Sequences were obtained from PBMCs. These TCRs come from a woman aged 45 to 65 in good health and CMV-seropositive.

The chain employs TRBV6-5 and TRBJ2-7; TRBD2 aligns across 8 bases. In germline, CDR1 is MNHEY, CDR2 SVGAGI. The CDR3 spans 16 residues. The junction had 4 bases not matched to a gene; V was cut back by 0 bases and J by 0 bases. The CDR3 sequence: CASSYSSGVLSYEQYF. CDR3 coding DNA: TGTGCCAGCAGTTACTCTAGCGGGGTACTCTCCTACGAGCAGTACTTC.

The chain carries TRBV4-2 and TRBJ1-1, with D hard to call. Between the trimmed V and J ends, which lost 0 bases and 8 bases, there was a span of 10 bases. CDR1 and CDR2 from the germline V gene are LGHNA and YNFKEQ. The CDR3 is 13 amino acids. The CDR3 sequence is CASSQDYGREAFF. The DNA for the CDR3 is TGTGCCAGCAGCCAAGATTACGGCAGGGAAGCTTTCTTT.

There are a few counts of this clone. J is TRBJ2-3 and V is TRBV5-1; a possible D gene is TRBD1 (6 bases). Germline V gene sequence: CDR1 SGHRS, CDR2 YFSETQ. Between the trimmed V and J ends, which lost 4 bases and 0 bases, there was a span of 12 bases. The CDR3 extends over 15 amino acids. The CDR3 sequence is CASSQGRTSTDTQYF. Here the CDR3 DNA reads TGCGCCAGCAGCCAGGGGCGTACTAGCACAGATACGCAGTATTTT.

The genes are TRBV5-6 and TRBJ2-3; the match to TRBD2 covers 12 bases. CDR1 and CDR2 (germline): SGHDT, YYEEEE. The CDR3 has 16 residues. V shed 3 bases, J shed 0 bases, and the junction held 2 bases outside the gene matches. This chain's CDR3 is CASSSGTSGSTDTQYF. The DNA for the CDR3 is TGTGCCAGCAGCTCCGGGACTAGCGGGAGCACAGATACGCAGTATTTT.

The CDR3 nucleotides are TGCAGCTCTAGACTAGCGAACGGTGATACGCAGTATTTT. Translated: CSSRLANGDTQYF. The chain links TRBV29-1 to TRBJ2-3; TRBD2 matches at 8 bases. The CDR3 sequence is 13 residues long. The trim removed 8 bases at V and 6 bases at J, leaving 10 bases unmatched. The germline CDR1 and CDR2 sequences are SQVTM and ANQGSEA.

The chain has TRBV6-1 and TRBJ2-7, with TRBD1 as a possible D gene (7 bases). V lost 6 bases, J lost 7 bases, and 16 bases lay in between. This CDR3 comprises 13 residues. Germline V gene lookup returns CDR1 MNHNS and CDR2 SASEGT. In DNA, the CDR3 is TGTGCCAGCAGGGTTACATCAGGGGGGGAGCAGTACTTC. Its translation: CASRVTSGGEQYF.

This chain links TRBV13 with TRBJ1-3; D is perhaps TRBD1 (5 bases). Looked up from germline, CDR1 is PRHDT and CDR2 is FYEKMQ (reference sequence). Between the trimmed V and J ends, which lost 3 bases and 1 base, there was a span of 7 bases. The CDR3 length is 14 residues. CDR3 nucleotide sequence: TGTGCCAGCAGCTTGCCAGGGTCTGGAAACACCATATATTTT. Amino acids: CASSLPGSGNTIYF.

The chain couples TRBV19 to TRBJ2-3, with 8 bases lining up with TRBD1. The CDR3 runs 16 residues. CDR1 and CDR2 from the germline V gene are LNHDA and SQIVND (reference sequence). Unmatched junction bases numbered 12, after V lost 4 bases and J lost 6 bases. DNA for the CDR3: TGTGCCAGTAGTACCCCACGCGGCAGGGGGCGGGATACGCAGTATTTT. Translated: CASSTPRGRGRDTQYF.

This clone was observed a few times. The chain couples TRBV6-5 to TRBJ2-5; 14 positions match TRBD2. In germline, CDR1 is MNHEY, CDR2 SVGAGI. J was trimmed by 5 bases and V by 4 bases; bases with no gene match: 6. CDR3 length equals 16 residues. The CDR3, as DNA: TGTGCCAGCAGTTTGACTAGCGGGAGGGTGCGGGAGACCCAGTACTTC. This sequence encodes CASSLTSGRVRETQYF.